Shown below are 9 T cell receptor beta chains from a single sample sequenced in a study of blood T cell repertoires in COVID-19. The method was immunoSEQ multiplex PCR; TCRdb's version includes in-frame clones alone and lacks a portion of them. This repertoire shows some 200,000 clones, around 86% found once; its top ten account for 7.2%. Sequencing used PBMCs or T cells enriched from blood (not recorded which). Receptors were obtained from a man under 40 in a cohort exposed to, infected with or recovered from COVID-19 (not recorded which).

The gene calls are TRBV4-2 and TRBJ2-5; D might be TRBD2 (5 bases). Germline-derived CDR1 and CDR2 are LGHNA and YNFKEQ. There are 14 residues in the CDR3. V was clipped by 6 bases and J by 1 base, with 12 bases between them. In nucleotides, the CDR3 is TGTGCCAGCAGGGAAGGAGGAGCCCAAGAGACCCAGTACTTC. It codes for CASREGGAQETQYF.

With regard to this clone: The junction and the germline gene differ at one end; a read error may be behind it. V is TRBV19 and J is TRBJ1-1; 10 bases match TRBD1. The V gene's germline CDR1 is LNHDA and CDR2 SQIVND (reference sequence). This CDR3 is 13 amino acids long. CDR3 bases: TGTGCCAGCAGTAGGACAGGGGGGACTGAAGCTTTCTTT. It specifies CASSRTGGTEAFF.

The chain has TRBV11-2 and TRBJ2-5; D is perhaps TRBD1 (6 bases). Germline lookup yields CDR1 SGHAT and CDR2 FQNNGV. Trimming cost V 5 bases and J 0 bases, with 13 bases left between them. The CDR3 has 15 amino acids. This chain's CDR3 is CASSPITGNQETQYF. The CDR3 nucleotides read TGTGCCAGCAGCCCCATTACAGGGAACCAAGAGACCCAGTACTTC.

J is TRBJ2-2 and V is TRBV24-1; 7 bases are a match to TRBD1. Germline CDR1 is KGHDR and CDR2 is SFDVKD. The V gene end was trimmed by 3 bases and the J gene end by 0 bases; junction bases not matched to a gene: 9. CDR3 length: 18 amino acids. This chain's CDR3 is CATSDPRRGTSNTGELFF. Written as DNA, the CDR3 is TGTGCCACCAGTGATCCACGCAGGGGGACATCGAACACCGGGGAGCTGTTTTTT.

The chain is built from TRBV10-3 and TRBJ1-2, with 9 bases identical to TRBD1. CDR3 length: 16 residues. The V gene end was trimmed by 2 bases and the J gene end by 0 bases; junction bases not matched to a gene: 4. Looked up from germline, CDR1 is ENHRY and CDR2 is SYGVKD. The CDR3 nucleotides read TGTGCCATCAGTGAGACAGGGGGCGAACCTAACTATGGCTACACCTTC. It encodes CAISETGGEPNYGYTF.

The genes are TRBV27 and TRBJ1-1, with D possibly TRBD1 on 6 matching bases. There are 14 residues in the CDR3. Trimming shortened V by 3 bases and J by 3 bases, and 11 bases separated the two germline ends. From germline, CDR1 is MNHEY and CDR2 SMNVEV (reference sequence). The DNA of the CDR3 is TGTGCCAGCAGTTTTGGGGGCGCGTACACTGAAGCTTTCTTT. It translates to CASSFGGAYTEAFF.

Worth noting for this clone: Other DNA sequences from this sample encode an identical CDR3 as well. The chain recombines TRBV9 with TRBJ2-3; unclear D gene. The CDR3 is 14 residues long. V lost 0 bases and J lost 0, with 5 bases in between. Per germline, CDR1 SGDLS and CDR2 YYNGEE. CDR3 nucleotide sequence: TGTGCCAGCAGCGTAGCCGGTAGCACAGATACGCAGTATTTT. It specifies CASSVAGSTDTQYF.

DNA for the CDR3: TGTGCAAGTCGCTTTGCGGGGACTGGGGCCAACGTCCTGACTTTC. This sequence encodes CASRFAGTGANVLTF. This chain connects TRBV12-2 to TRBJ2-6; the table's D call, TRBD2, has no DNA check behind it. TRBV12-2 is given as a pseudogene. The CDR3 spans 15 residues.

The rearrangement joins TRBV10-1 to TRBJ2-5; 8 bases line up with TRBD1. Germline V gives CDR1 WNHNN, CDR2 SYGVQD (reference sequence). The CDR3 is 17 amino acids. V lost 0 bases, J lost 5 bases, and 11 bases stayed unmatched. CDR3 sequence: CASSESLGQEGWETQYF. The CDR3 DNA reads TGCGCCAGCAGTGAGTCGTTGGGACAGGAGGGGTGGGAGACCCAGTACTTC.